One and the same sample provided the 26 T cell receptor beta chains below, sequenced in a study of T cell clonality in common variable immunodeficiency. Study-wide results and limits: Common variable immunodeficiency TCR beta sequences reportedly had fewer deletions and N-nucleotide insertions.

This table comes from immunoSEQ multiplex PCR, and its TCRdb copy is limited to in-frame clones, with some not included. Recorded here are about 32,000 clones, none singletons. For these receptors, no antigen is known. The sequenced material came from peripheral blood mononuclear cells. The source is a human donor with common variable immunodeficiency.

This clone showed up just a few times. The read gets to within 3 residues of the CDR3 end, and the germline J gene fills in the rest. The rearrangement joins TRBV18 to TRBJ1-4, with unresolved D. CDR1 is KGHSH, CDR2 LQKENI, per germline. The V end lost 0 bases, the J end lost 7 bases, and 9 bases lay between the germline ends. CDR3 length equals 14 residues. The CDR3 DNA, read in part, is TGTGCCAGCTCACCACCGAGCGAGAGTGAAAAA. Translated, it gives CASSPPSESEK. The CDR3 in its entirety is CASSPPSESEKLFF.

As for this clone: The read comes to an end 3 residues before the CDR3 does, leaving the germline J gene to fill in the end. This sequence joins TRBV19 and TRBJ1-4; 7 positions match TRBD1. V trimming: 7 bases; J trimming: 7 bases; junction bases outside the gene matches: 12. The germline V gene has CDR1 LNHDA and CDR2 SQIVND (reference sequence). The CDR3 is made up of 15 amino acids. The CDR3 reads CASKRQGNEGEKLFF. CDR3 DNA (partial): TGTGCCAGTAAGCGACAGGGAAATGAAGGTGAAAAA.

A remark on this clone: The sequenced fragment ends 3 residues before the CDR3 boundary, so the rest is inferred from the germline J gene. The chain employs TRBV6-2 or TRBV6-3 and TRBJ1-5; D gene uncertain. Trimming shortened V by 8 bases and J by 7 bases, and 21 bases separated the two germline ends. This CDR3 comprises 15 residues. In germline, CDR1 is MNHEY, CDR2 SVGEGT. CDR3 bases read: TGTGCCAGCTTGGAAAAGGGCCGCTCGGAACAGCCC. This sequence encodes CASLEKGRSEQP. Given in full, the CDR3 is CASLEKGRSEQPQHF.

The CDR3 DNA, read in part, is TGTGCCAGCAGCTTAGGAGGGGGCCAAGAGACC. Its protein is CASSLGGGQET. The full CDR3 protein is CASSLGGGQETQYF. The chain joins TRBV7-9 to TRBJ2-5; perhaps TRBD1 as D (6 bases). The sequenced fragment ends 3 residues before the CDR3 boundary, so the rest is inferred from the germline J gene. V was clipped by 1 base and J by 1 base, with 7 bases between them. The CDR3 covers 14 residues. The germline V gene has CDR1 SEHNR and CDR2 FQNEAQ (reference sequence).

This clone was picked up a small number of times. The CDR3 end lies 3 residues beyond the end of the read and is filled in from the germline J gene. This chain uses TRBV20-1 with TRBJ2-1, with TRBD2 matching over 14 bases. CDR3 length: 15 amino acids. V gave up 1 base and J gave up 6 bases; unmatched junction bases: 2. The V gene's germline CDR1 is DFQATT and CDR2 SNEGSKA (reference sequence). The part of the CDR3 DNA that was read is TGCAGTGCTAGAGGGGGACTAGCGGGGGTCAATGAG. Translation gives CSARGGLAGVNE. The whole CDR3 reads CSARGGLAGVNEQFF.

Many counts were recorded for this clone. The read halts 3 residues ahead of the CDR3 end, with the missing end drawn from the germline J gene. The genes are TRBV18 and TRBJ2-3; 7 bases match TRBD1. Germline CDR1 and CDR2: KGHSH and LQKENI. V dropped 6 bases and J dropped 4; count of bases not matched to a gene: 13. The CDR3 is 16 residues long. Incomplete CDR3 DNA: TGTGCCAGCTCGACATGGGTTGACAGGGTCCCAGATACG. Protein sequence: CASSTWVDRVPDT. The whole CDR3 sequence reads CASSTWVDRVPDTQYF.

This clone was seen at least ten times. Read data end 3 residues before the CDR3 end; the end is taken from the germline J gene. The chain joins TRBV5-6 to TRBJ2-2; D unclear. This CDR3 spans 12 amino acids. V lost 1 base, J lost 8 bases, and 6 bases lay in between. The germline CDR1 and CDR2 sequences are SGHDT and YYEEEE. The CDR3: CASSLKGGELFF. The sequenced CDR3 bases are TGTGCCAGCAGCTTGAAAGGGGGGGAG.

Note on this clone: The sequence runs out 3 residues before the end of the CDR3; the remainder is reconstructed from the germline J gene. V gene TRBV19 combines with J gene TRBJ2-1; 9 bases are a match to TRBD2. This CDR3 is built from 15 residues. After removal of 3 bases from V and 7 bases from J, the junction contained 7 bases not matched to a gene. Germline CDR1 reads LNHDA; CDR2 reads SQIVND (reference sequence). Incomplete CDR3 DNA: TGTGCCAGTAGTATGGTTGCGGGGGGGGATAATGAG. It codes for CASSMVAGGDNE. The CDR3 in full is CASSMVAGGDNEQFF. Full variable domain (outside the CDR3, taken from reference TRBV19 and TRBJ2-1): DGGITQSPKYLFRKEGQNVTLSCEQNLNHDAMYWYRQDPGQGLRLIYYSQIVNDFQKGDIAEGYSVSREKKESFPLTVTSAQKNPTAFYLCASSMVAGGDNEQFFGPGTRLTVL.

This clone was seen ten or more times. The CDR3 extends 3 residues past the end of the read, so its final part is completed from the germline J gene. This chain connects TRBV18 to TRBJ2-1, with 9 bases aligning to TRBD2. Germline assignment: CDR1 KGHSH and CDR2 LQKENI. V lost 3 bases to trimming and J lost 2 bases; unmatched junction nucleotides: 5. This CDR3 has 16 amino acids. The CDR3 loop reads CASSPLSGGTYNEQFF. CDR3 DNA, as far as it was read: TGTGCCAGCTCACCCCTTAGCGGGGGAACCTACAATGAG.

This clone was observed at least ten times. From the germline J gene comes the end of the CDR3, since the read stops 3 residues before it. The V and J genes are TRBV7-9 and TRBJ2-3; D is possibly TRBD2 (5 bases). CDR1 and CDR2 from the germline V gene are SEHNR and FQNEAQ (reference sequence). Deletions cut 3 bases from V and 4 bases from J, with 14 bases between. This CDR3 comprises 15 residues. The part of the CDR3 DNA that was read is TGTGCCAGCAGCTTGAAAAGCGGCTCCGCAGATACG. Residues: CASSLKSGSADT. The whole CDR3 reads CASSLKSGSADTQYF.

This clone was observed a few times. The DNA ends 3 residues before the CDR3 does, and the rest of the CDR3 is filled in from the germline J gene. The chain links TRBV6-2 or TRBV6-3 to TRBJ2-4, with TRBD1 matching 10 bases. CDR1 MNHEY and CDR2 SVGEGT come from the germline V gene. This CDR3 has 14 amino acids. Trimming cost V 8 bases and J 5 bases; bases outside gene matches: 6. The CDR3 is CASAGTGAQNIQYF. The part of the CDR3 DNA that was read is TGTGCCAGCGCCGGGACAGGGGCGCAAAACATT.

Regarding this clone: Possible read error: a much larger clone is one base away. The read terminates 3 residues before the CDR3 end, so the remaining end is supplied by the germline J gene. The chain joins TRBV7-9 to TRBJ1-2; tentative D call: TRBD1 (5 bases). V was cut by 2 bases and J by 3 bases, with 7 bases left in between. Per the germline V gene, CDR1 is SEHNR and CDR2 is FQNEAQ (reference sequence). The CDR3 loop spans 13 amino acids. This CDR3 is CASSLPGDYGYTF. CDR3 DNA, as far as it was read: TGTGCCAGCAGCTTACCGGGGGACTATGGC.

This clone has just a few counts. From the germline J gene comes the end of the CDR3, since the read stops 3 residues before it. The V call is TRBV19, the J call TRBJ2-7; 8 bases fit TRBD1. J lost 4 bases, V lost 4 bases, and 9 bases had no gene match. The CDR3 covers 15 residues. Germline CDR1 LNHDA, CDR2 SQIVND (reference sequence). The covered CDR3 bases are TGTGCCAGTAGTAAACAGGGGGGTGGAATTTACGAG. Protein sequence: CASSKQGGGIYE. The full-length CDR3 reads as CASSKQGGGIYEQYF.

To note about this clone: The CDR3 extends 3 residues past the end of the read, so its final part is completed from the germline J gene. The chain has TRBV7-2 and TRBJ1-4, with D uncertain. Germline V CDR1 and CDR2: SGHTA, FQGNSA. V lost 5 bases and J lost 4, with 14 bases in between. The CDR3 extends over 15 amino acids. CDR3 in amino acids: CASSLLRQNNEKLFF. CDR3 bases read: TGTGCCAGCAGCCTATTAAGACAAAATAATGAAAAA.

On this clone itself: Read data end 3 residues before the CDR3 end; the end is taken from the germline J gene. The V and J genes are TRBV19 and TRBJ2-5, with 9 bases matching TRBD1. Losses at the gene ends were 5 bases for V and 1 base for J; bases not matched to a gene: 5. Germline V lookup: CDR1 LNHDA, CDR2 SQIVND (reference sequence). CDR3 length: 15 residues. The DNA read from the CDR3 is TGTGCCAGTAGTCCGGGACAGGGAAGCCAAGAGACC. It yields the protein CASSPGQGSQET. The entire CDR3 protein reads CASSPGQGSQETQYF.

The table lists this clone with a few counts. CDR3 in amino acids: CASRLAGLQETQYF. Incomplete CDR3 DNA: TGTGCCAGCCGACTAGCGGGACTTCAAGAGACC. The chain employs TRBV6-2 or TRBV6-3 and TRBJ2-5, with 11 bases aligning to TRBD2. Sequencing ends 3 residues short of the CDR3 end; the germline J gene provides the rest. This CDR3 has 14 residues. The germline V gene encodes CDR1 MNHEY and CDR2 SVGEGT. The junction had 4 bases not matched to a gene; V was cut back by 8 bases and J by 2 bases.

This clone was recorded at least ten times. The sequenced fragment ends 3 residues before the CDR3 boundary, so the rest is inferred from the germline J gene. The chain is built from TRBV20-1 and TRBJ2-7; possible D gene TRBD2, 7 bases. V dropped 5 bases and J dropped 0 bases, with 17 bases sitting between them. Per germline, CDR1 DFQATT and CDR2 SNEGSKA (reference sequence). CDR3 length: 15 amino acids. Partial CDR3 DNA: TGCAGTGCTCTCAAGGGGGGGGGTTTCTCCTACGAG. Protein product: CSALKGGGFSYE. The whole CDR3 reads CSALKGGGFSYEQYF.

Remarks on this clone: The read gets to within 3 residues of the CDR3 end, and the germline J gene fills in the rest. This rearrangement joins TRBV18 to TRBJ1-1, with D tentatively TRBD1 (5 bases). The V gene lost 1 base and the J gene lost 4 bases, with 10 bases spanning the gap. CDR3 length: 14 amino acids. Per germline, CDR1 KGHSH and CDR2 LQKENI. CDR3 DNA (partial): TGTGCCAGCTCACCACTACCTAGGGGCACTGAA. Translated: CASSPLPRGTE. The whole CDR3 protein is CASSPLPRGTEAFF.

The sample holds many counts of this clone. With the read ending 3 residues before the CDR3 end, the germline J gene is used to fill in that end. This sequence joins TRBV19 and TRBJ1-2; 7 bases fit TRBD1. CDR1 and CDR2 (germline): LNHDA, SQIVND (reference sequence). V dropped 1 base and J dropped 4; count of bases not matched to a gene: 6. This CDR3 has 15 residues. The CDR3 loop reads CASSIGQGVAYGYTF. The sequenced part of the CDR3 DNA is TGTGCCAGTAGTATAGGTCAGGGGGTGGCCTATGGC.

On this clone itself: The sequence runs out 3 residues before the end of the CDR3; the remainder is reconstructed from the germline J gene. The J gene is TRBJ1-1, the V gene TRBV30, with D possibly TRBD1 on 6 matching bases. The CDR3 covers 15 residues. Germline values: CDR1 GTSNPN, CDR2 SVGIG (reference sequence). The V end was cut by 4 bases, the J end by 4 bases, with 19 bases between. CDR3 residues: CAWIEGGAARTEAFF. The CDR3 DNA, read in part, is TGTGCCTGGATAGAAGGGGGTGCAGCTCGCACTGAA.

This clone came up a few times. From the germline J gene comes the end of the CDR3, since the read stops 3 residues before it. The V gene is TRBV19, the J gene TRBJ1-4; TRBD1 matches 9 bases. Germline CDR1 reads LNHDA; CDR2 reads SQIVND (reference sequence). The V and J ends lost 5 bases and 8 bases, in that order; junction bases with no gene match: 9. CDR3 length equals 15 residues. The covered CDR3 bases are TGTGCCAGTAGTGTCGACAGGGGGATCAGGGAAAAA. Protein sequence: CASSVDRGIREK. Given in full, the CDR3 is CASSVDRGIREKLFF.

This clone was found many times. The read gets to within 3 residues of the CDR3 end, and the germline J gene fills in the rest. This rearrangement joins TRBV29-1 to TRBJ1-2; 7 bases map to TRBD1. Germline V gives CDR1 SQVTM, CDR2 ANQGSEA. The CDR3 is 16 residues long. V was pared by 1 base and J by 5 bases, with 13 bases of the junction left unmatched. The CDR3: CSVEGGWAGGRYGYTF. The sequenced CDR3 bases are TGCAGCGTTGAAGGAGGATGGGCAGGGGGTCGTTATGGC.

This clone was counted a few times. The CDR3 end is not reached by the read, which stops 3 residues before it; the germline J gene fills it in. The V call is TRBV5-1, the J call TRBJ1-6; 12 positions agree with TRBD1. CDR3 length: 14 amino acids. Germline CDR1 and CDR2: SGHRS and YFSETQ. CDR3 bases read: TGCGCCAGCACCGAGGGACAGGGGGCCCAGGCC. Residues: CASTEGQGAQA. The whole CDR3 protein reads CASTEGQGAQALHF.

This clone was detected many times. The read comes to an end 3 residues before the CDR3 does, leaving the germline J gene to fill in the end. The chain recombines TRBV7-8 with TRBJ1-5; no clear D gene. The CDR3 is made up of 16 amino acids. In germline, CDR1 is SGHVS, CDR2 FQNEAQ. Between the trimmed V and J ends, which lost 1 base and 9 bases, there was a span of 19 bases. The CDR3 region is CASSLGIWAPAGPQHF. The sequenced part of the CDR3 DNA is TGTGCCAGCAGCTTAGGTATCTGGGCACCGGCGGGGCCC.

This clone was counted ten times or more. The read ends 3 residues before the CDR3 terminus; that terminus is restored from the germline J gene. The rearrangement joins TRBV7-2 to TRBJ1-2, with D hard to call. The CDR3 has 12 residues. V lost 5 bases, J lost 5 bases, and 9 bases lay in between. Germline CDR1 reads SGHTA; CDR2 reads FQGNSA. The DNA read from the CDR3 is TGTGCCAGCAGCGCGGTAATTTATGGC. Amino acid sequence: CASSAVIYG. From start to end, the CDR3 is CASSAVIYGYTF.

This clone was found many times. Read data end 3 residues before the CDR3 end; the end is taken from the germline J gene. The genes are TRBV7-3 and TRBJ1-2; tentatively, D is TRBD1 (5 bases). The CDR3 covers 19 residues. V was trimmed by 5 bases and J by 2 bases, leaving 27 bases between them. Germline values: CDR1 SGHTA, CDR2 FQGTGA. The covered CDR3 bases are TGTGCCAGCAGCCTAAGCAGCGGGGGGGGGTACGGAACAAACTATGGC. Amino acids: CASSLSSGGGYGTNYG. In full, the CDR3 is CASSLSSGGGYGTNYGYTF.